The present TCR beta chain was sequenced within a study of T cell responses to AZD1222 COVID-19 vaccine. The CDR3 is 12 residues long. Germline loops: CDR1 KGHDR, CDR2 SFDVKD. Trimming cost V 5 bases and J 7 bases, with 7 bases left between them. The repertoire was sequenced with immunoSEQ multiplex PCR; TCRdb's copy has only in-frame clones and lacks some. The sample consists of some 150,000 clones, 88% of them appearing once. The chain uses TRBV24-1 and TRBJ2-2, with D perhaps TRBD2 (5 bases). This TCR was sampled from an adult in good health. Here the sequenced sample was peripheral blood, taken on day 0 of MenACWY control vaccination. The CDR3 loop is CATSGGVGELFF. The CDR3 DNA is TGTGCCACCAGTGGGGGAGTCGGGGAGCTGTTTTTT.